Listed below are T cell receptor beta chains from one sample, sequenced in a study of metastatic and nonmetastatic thyroid tumors. From the PCR reads, TCRdb re-called clones with MiXCR. Among approximately 25,000 clones listed, around 28% were seen once. The specimen sequenced was blood. Receptors originate from a male donor with papillary thyroid cancer or a benign thyroid nodule (not recorded which). Some clones in this sample may be carry-over from other donors' samples. Both conserved end residues are part of each CDR3. A D gene is named only where the DNA matches it firmly. Clone size is not always given. Where it is, it says once, few, many or a class for expanded clones.

CDR3aa	CDR3nt	abundance	v_gene	j_gene	d_gene
CASRTGNYGYTF	TGTGCCAGTAGGACGGGAAACTATGGCTACACCTTC	many	TRBV19	TRBJ1-2	.
CASSGSGHLQETQYF	TGTGCCAGCAGCGGGTCGGGACACCTACAAGAGACCCAGTACTTC	many	TRBV7-2	TRBJ2-5	.
CATSVVTGELFF	TGTGCCACCAGTGTTGTCACCGGGGAGCTGTTTTTT	many	TRBV24-1	TRBJ2-2	.
CASREGSTYSPLHF	TGTGCCAGCAGGGAAGGGAGCACCTATTCACCCCTCCACTTT	.	TRBV6-2/TRBV6-3	TRBJ1-6	.
CDSSYSGTGAGGDLSF	TGTGACAGCAGTTACTCGGGAACAGGGGCTGGCGGGGACCTGTCTTTT	.	TRBV6-5	TRBJ2-2	.
CSASRLVANAQFF	TGCAGTGCTAGCCGTCTAGTCGCCAATGCGCAGTTCTTC	.	TRBV20-1	TRBJ2-1	.
CASSDSVGSGPGELFF	TGTGCCAGCAGTGACTCTGTAGGGAGCGGGCCCGGGGAGCTGTTTTTT	.	TRBV6-1	TRBJ2-2	.
CASRPGQTRETQYF	TGTGCCAGCAGGCCGGGACAAACAAGGGAGACCCAGTACTTC	many	TRBV2	TRBJ2-5	.
CASSSLTGARVPLHF	TGTGCCAGCAGTTCACTGACAGGGGCCCGGGTACCCCTCCACTTT	many	TRBV12-3/TRBV12-4	TRBJ1-6	TRBD1
CSARRSGTYNEQFF	TGCAGTGCCCGGAGAAGCGGGACCTACAATGAGCAGTTCTTC	.	TRBV20-1	TRBJ2-1	TRBD2
CASSRGQMNTEAFF	TGTGCCAGCAGCCGGGGGCAAATGAACACTGAAGCTTTCTTT	many	TRBV7-2	TRBJ1-1	.
CASSPLTGGQETQYF	TGTGCCAGCAGCCCCTTGACGGGCGGCCAAGAGACCCAGTACTTC	.	TRBV28	TRBJ2-5	.
CSAKLGGETQYF	TGCAGTGCTAAGCTGGGGGGGGAGACCCAGTACTTC	.	TRBV20-1	TRBJ2-5	TRBD2
CSALRDLSYGYTF	TGCAGTGCCCTTCGGGATTTATCATATGGCTACACCTTC	many	TRBV20-1	TRBJ1-2	.
CASSYSRKTNEPQHF	TGTGCCAGCAGTTACTCGAGAAAGACCAATGAGCCCCAGCATTTT	few	TRBV6-5	TRBJ1-5	.